Shown below are 8 T cell receptor beta chains from a single sample sequenced in a study of brain T cells in children with intractable seizures. Described time point: blood from clinic visit 5 months post-surgery; TSC patient then seizure free. Here immunoSEQ multiplex PCR was the method, and the copy in TCRdb shows in-frame clones only, minus some. The sample comprises about 340,000 clones, 93% of which are singletons, and around 5% rests with the top ten. The material sequenced was peripheral blood, taken approximately 5 months after surgery. These receptors all stem from a boy under three years old with tuberous sclerosis and intractable seizures.

The CDR3 DNA is TGTGCCAGCAGCCCAACGGGACTAGCGGGAGGGCCCTCCTACAATGAGCAGTTCTTC. Protein product: CASSPTGLAGGPSYNEQFF. The chain has TRBV4-2 and TRBJ2-1; 16 bases are shared with TRBD2. The CDR3 sequence is 19 residues long. Germline trimming cut 4 bases from V and 0 bases from J; bases unmatched to any gene: 6. Germline V CDR1 and CDR2: LGHNA, YNFKEQ.

This clone was seen only a few times. This sequence joins TRBV19 and TRBJ1-2, with D unclear. Per germline, CDR1 LNHDA and CDR2 SQIVND (reference sequence). This CDR3 is 16 amino acids long. V gave up 6 bases and J gave up 0 bases, with 17 bases separating them. Here the CDR3 reads CASRTGVTTSNYGYTF. The CDR3 DNA follows: TGTGCCAGTAGGACCGGGGTAACAACCTCTAACTATGGCTACACCTTC.

The rearrangement links TRBV11-2 to TRBJ2-1, with D hard to call. Germline CDR1 reads SGHAT; CDR2 reads FQNNGV. CDR3 size: 13 residues. V lost 3 bases to trimming and J lost 7 bases, with 10 bases between them. The CDR3 sequence: CASSFSQGNEQFF. The CDR3, as DNA: TGTGCCAGCAGCTTTTCCCAAGGGAATGAGCAGTTCTTC.

V usage is TRBV19 and J usage is TRBJ2-3; 9 positions match TRBD2. After removal of 5 bases from V and 0 bases from J, the junction contained 3 bases not matched to a gene. The CDR3 consists of 15 residues. Germline-derived CDR1 and CDR2 are LNHDA and SQIVND (reference sequence). In nucleotides, the CDR3 is TGTGCCAGTAGTGCCCTAGCGGGAAGCACAGATACGCAGTATTTT. It yields the protein CASSALAGSTDTQYF.

This chain connects TRBV11-2 to TRBJ1-1; D unclear. Trimming took off 4 bases at V and 8 bases at J, with 14 bases between the two ends. The CDR3 is made up of 13 amino acids. Germline V gene data show CDR1 as SGHAT and CDR2 as FQNNGV. Here the CDR3 reads CASSSPRVGEAFF. CDR3 coding DNA: TGTGCCAGCAGCTCGCCCCGCGTGGGGGAAGCTTTCTTT.

This sequence joins TRBV19 and TRBJ1-1, with TRBD1 matching 9 bases. V dropped 6 bases and J dropped 5; count of bases not matched to a gene: 7. The CDR3 covers 14 residues. Per germline, CDR1 LNHDA and CDR2 SQIVND (reference sequence). In nucleotides, the CDR3 is TGTGCCAGTAGCATACAGGGGGCACAAACTGAAGCTTTCTTT. Translation gives CASSIQGAQTEAFF.

The J gene is TRBJ2-2, the V gene TRBV30, with unresolved D. Germline V lookup: CDR1 GTSNPN, CDR2 SVGIG (reference sequence). This CDR3 contains 11 residues. V lost 2 bases and J 5 bases, leaving 3 bases between the germline ends. The CDR3 sequence: CAWSWTGELFF. The CDR3 region has the DNA TGTGCCTGGAGTTGGACCGGGGAGCTGTTTTTT.

J is TRBJ2-7 and V is TRBV4-1; 11 bases agree with TRBD1. Germline CDR1 and CDR2: MGHRA and YSYEKL. After removal of 1 base from V and 4 bases from J, the junction contained 6 bases not matched to a gene. This CDR3 spans 16 amino acids. The CDR3 region is CASSQVPGDRGYEQYF. CDR3 nucleotides: TGCGCCAGCAGCCAAGTTCCGGGGGACAGGGGGTACGAGCAGTACTTC.